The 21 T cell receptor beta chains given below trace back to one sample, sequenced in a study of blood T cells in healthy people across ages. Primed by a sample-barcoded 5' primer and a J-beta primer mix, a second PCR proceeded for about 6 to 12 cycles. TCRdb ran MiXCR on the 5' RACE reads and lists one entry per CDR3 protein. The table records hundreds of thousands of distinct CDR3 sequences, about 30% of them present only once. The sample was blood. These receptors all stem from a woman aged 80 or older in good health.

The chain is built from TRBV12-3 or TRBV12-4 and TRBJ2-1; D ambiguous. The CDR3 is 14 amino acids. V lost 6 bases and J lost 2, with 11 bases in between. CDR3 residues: CASSLSTTYNEQFF. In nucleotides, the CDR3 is TGTGCCAGCAGCCTTAGTACAACCTACAATGAGCAGTTCTTC.

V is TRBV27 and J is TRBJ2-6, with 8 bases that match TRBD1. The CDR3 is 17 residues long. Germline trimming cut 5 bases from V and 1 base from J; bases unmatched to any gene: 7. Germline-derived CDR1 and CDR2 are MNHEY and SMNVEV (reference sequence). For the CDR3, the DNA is TGTGCCAGCAGTACCGGACAGGGAGTTTCTGGGGCCAACGTCCTGACTTTC. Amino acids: CASSTGQGVSGANVLTF. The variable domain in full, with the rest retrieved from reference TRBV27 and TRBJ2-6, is EAQVTQNPRYLITVTGKKLTVTCSQNMNHEYMSWYRQDPGLGLRQIYYSMNVEVTDKGDVPEGYKVSRKEKRNFPLILESPSPNQTSLYFCASSTGQGVSGANVLTFGAGSRLTVL.

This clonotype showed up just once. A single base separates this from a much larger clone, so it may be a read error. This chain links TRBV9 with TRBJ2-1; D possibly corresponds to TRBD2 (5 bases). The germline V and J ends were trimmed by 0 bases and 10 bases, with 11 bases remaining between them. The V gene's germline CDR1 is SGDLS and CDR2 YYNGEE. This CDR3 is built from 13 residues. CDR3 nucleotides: TGTGCCAGCAGCGTAGGAGGGAGTCACGAGCAGTTCTTC. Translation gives CASSVGGSHEQFF.

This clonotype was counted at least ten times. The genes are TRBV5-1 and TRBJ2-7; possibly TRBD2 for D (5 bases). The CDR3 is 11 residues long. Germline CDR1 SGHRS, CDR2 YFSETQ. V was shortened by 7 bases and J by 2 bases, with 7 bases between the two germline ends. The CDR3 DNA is TGCGCCAGCTCCGGGGCCTACGAGCAGTACTTC. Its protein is CASSGAYEQYF.

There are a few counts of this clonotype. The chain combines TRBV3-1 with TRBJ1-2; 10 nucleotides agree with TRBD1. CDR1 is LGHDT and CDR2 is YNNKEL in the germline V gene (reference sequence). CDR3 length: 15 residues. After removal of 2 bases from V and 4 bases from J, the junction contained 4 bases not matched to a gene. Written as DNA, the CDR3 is TGTGCCAGCAGCCAAAATGGACAGGGGGGCTATGGCTACACCTTC. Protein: CASSQNGQGGYGYTF.

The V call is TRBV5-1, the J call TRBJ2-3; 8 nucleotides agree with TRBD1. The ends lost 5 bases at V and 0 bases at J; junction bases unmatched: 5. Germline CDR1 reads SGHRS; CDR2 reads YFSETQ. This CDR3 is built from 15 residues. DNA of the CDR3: TGCGCCAGCAGACGCGGACAGGGTAGCACAGATACGCAGTATTTT. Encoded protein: CASRRGQGSTDTQYF. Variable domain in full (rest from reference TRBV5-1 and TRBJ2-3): KAGVTQTPRYLIKTRGQQVTLSCSPISGHRSVSWYQQTPGQGLQFLFEYFSETQRNKGNFPGRFSGRQFSNSRSEMNVSTLELGDSALYLCASRRGQGSTDTQYFGPGTRLTVL.

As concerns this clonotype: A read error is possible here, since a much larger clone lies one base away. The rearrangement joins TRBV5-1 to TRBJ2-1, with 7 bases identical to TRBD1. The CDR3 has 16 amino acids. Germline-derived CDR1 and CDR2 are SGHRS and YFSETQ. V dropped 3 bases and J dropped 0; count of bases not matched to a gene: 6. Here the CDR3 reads CASSSEQGHSYNEQFF. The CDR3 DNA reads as TGCGCCAGCAGCTCGGAACAGGGGCACTCCTACAATGAGCAGTTCTTC.

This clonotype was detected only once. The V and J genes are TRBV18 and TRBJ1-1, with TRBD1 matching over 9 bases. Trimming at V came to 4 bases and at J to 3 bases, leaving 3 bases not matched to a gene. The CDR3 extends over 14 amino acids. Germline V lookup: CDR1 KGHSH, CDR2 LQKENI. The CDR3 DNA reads TGTGCCAGCTCACGGAGACAGGGGGACACTGAAGCTTTCTTT. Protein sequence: CASSRRQGDTEAFF.

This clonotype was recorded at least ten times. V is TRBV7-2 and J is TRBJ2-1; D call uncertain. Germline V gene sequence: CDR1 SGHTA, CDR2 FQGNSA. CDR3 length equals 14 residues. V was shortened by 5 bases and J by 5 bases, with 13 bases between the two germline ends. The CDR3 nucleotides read TGTGCCAGCAGCCCCCCCGGGCTAGACAATGAGCAGTTCTTC. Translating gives CASSPPGLDNEQFF.

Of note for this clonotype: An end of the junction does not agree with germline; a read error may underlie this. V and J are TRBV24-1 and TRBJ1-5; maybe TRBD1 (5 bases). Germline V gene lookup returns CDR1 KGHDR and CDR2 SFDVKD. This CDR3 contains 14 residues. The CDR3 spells CATSEGLSSQPQHF. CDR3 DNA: TGTGCCACCAGTGAGGGGCTTAGCAGTCAGCCCCAGCATTTT.

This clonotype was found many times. The CDR3: CSARLGNYGYTF. The CDR3 DNA sequence: TGCAGTGCTAGGTTAGGGAACTATGGCTACACCTTC. The J gene is TRBJ1-2, the V gene TRBV20-1; D gene uncertain. Germline V gene lookup returns CDR1 DFQATT and CDR2 SNEGSKA (reference sequence). CDR3 length equals 12 residues. Trimming removed 3 bases at V and 2 bases at J, with 7 bases between.

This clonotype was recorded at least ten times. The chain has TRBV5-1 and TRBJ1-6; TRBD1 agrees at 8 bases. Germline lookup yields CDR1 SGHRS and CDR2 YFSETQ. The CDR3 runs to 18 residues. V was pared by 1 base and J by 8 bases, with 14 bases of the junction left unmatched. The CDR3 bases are TGCGCCAGCAGCTTGTTTAGTCAAGGACAGGGTATCGATTCACCCCTCCACTTT. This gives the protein CASSLFSQGQGIDSPLHF.

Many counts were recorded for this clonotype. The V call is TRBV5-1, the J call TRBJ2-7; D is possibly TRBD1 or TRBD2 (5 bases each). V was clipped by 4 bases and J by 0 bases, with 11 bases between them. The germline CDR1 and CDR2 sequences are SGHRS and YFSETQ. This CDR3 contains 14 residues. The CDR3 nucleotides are TGCGCCAGCAGCAGGGACGGAAGCTCCTACGAGCAGTACTTC. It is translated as CASSRDGSSYEQYF.

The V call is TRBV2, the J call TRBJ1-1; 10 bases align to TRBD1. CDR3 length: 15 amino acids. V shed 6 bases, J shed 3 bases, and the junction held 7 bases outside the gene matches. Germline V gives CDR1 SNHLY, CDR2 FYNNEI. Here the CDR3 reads CASRPDRGMHTEAFF. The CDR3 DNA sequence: TGTGCCAGCAGGCCGGACAGGGGGATGCACACTGAAGCTTTCTTT.

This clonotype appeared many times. CDR3 sequence (DNA): TGTGCCAGCAGCCCCCAAGGGGGGACTCCGAGCTCCTACAATGAGCAGTTCTTC. It codes for CASSPQGGTPSSYNEQFF. The rearrangement uses TRBV4-2 and TRBJ2-1; D tentatively reads TRBD1 or TRBD2 (6 bases each). Germline lookup yields CDR1 LGHNA and CDR2 YNFKEQ. Trimming removed 4 bases at V and 0 bases at J, with 19 bases between. The CDR3 contains 18 residues.

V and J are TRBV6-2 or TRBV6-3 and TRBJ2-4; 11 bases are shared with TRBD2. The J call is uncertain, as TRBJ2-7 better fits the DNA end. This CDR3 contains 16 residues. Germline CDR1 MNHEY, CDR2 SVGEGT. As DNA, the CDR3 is TGTGCCAGCAGCCTTGCGACTAGCGGGACCCCCTACGAGCAGTACTTC. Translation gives CASSLATSGTPYEQYF.

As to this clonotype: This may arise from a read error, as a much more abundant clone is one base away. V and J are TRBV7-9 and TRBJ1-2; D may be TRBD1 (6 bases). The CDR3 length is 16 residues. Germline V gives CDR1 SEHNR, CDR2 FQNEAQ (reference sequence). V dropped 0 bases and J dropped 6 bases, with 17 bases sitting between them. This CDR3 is CASSLARTERWDGYTF. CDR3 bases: TGTGCCAGCAGCTTAGCGAGGACAGAAAGGTGGGATGGCTACACCTTC.

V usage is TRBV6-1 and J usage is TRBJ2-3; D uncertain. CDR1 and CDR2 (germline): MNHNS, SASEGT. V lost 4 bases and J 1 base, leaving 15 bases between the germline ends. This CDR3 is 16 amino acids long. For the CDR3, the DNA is TGTGCCAGCAGTGGGAGTAACGTCGGTGGCACAGATACGCAGTATTTT. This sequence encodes CASSGSNVGGTDTQYF.

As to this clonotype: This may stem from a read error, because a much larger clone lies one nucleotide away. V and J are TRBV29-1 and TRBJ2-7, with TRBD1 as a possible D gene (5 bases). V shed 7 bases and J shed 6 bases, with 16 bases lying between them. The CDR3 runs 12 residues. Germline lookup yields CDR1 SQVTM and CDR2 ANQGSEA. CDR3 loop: CSGVVGQVEQYF. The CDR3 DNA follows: TGCAGCGGTGTGGTGGGGCAAGTCGAGCAGTACTTC.

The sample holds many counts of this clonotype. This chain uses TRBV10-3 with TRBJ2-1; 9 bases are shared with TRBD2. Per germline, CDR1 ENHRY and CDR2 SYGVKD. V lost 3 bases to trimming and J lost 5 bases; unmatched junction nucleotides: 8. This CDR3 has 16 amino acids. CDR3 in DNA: TGTGCCATCAGTGATAGGATAGCGGGAGCCAACAATGAGCAGTTCTTC. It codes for CAISDRIAGANNEQFF.

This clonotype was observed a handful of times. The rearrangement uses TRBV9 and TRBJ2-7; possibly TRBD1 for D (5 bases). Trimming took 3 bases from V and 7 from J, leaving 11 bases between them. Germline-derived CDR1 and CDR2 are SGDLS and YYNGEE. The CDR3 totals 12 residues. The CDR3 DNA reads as TGTGCCAGCAGCGCCACAAGGGGTGAGCAGTACTTC. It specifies CASSATRGEQYF.